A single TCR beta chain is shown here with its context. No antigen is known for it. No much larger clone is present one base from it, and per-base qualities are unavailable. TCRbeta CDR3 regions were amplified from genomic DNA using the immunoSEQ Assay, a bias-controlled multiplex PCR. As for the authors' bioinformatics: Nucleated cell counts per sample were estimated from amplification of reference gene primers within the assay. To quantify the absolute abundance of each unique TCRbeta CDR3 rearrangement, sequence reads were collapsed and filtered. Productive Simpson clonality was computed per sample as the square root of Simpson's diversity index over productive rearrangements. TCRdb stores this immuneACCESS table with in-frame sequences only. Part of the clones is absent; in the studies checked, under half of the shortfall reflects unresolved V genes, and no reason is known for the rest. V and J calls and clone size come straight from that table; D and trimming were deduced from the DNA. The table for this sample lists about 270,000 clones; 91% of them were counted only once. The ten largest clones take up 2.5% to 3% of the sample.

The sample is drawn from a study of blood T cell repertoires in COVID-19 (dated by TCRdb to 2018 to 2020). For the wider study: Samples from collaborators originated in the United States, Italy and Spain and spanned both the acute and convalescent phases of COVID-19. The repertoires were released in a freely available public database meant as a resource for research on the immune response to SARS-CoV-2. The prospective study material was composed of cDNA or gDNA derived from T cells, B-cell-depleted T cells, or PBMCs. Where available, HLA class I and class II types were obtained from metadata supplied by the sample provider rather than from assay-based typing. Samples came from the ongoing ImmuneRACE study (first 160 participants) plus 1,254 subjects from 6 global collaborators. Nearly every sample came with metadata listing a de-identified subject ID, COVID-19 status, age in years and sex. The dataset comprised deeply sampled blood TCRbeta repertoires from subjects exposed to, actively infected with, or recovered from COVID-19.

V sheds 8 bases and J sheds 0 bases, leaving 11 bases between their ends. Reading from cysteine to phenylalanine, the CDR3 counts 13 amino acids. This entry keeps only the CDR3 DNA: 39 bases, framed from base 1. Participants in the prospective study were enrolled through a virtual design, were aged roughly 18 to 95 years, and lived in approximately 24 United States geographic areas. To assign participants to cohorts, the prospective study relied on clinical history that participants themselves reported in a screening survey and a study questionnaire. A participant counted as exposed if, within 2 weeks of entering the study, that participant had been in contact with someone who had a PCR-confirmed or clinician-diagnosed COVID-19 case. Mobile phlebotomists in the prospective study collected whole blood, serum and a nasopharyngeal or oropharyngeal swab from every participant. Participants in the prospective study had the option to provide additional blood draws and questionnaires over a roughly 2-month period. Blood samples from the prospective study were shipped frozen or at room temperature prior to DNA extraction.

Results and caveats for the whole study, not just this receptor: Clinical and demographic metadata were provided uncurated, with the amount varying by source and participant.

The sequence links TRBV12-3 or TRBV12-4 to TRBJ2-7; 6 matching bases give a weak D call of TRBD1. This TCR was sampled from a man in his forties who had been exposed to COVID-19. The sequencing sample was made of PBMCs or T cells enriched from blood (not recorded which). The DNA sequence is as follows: TGTGCCAGCGTACAGGGTTCCTCCTACGAGCAGTACTTC. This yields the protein CASVQGSSYEQYF.